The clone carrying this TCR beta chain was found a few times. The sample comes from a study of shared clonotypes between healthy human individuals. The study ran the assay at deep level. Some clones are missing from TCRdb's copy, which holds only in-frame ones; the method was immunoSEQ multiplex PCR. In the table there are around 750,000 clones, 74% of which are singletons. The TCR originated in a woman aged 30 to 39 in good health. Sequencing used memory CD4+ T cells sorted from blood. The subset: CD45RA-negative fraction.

The chain's CDR3 is CASSMAPGPLGYTF. The CDR3 nucleotides read TGTGCCAGTAGTATGGCGCCGGGGCCTCTTGGCTACACCTTC. The chain couples TRBV19 to TRBJ1-2; maybe TRBD1 (5 bases). The CDR3 length is 14 residues. Germline V gene lookup returns CDR1 LNHDA and CDR2 SQIVND (reference sequence). V lost 3 bases, J lost 7 bases, and 15 bases lay in between. Together with reference TRBV19 and TRBJ1-2, the CDR3 gives the full variable domain: DGGITQSPKYLFRKEGQNVTLSCEQNLNHDAMYWYRQDPGQGLRLIYYSQIVNDFQKGDIAEGYSVSREKKESFPLTVTSAQKNPTAFYLCASSMAPGPLGYTFGSGTRLTVV.